This entry concerns a single TCR beta chain. Trimming took off 1 base at V and 6 bases at J, with 10 bases between the two ends. CDR1 is SGHVS and CDR2 is FNYEAQ in the germline V gene. The CDR3 is 14 amino acids. This entry comes from a study of blood T cell repertoires in COVID-19. Study in general: Specimens from acute and convalescent COVID-19 originated in the United States, Italy and Spain. Sample material is recorded as cDNA or gDNA derived from T cells, B-cell-depleted T cells, or PBMCs.

Participants were aged about 18 to 100 years from about two dozen US areas. The study counted Cohort 3 donors as recovered given two negative PCRs, clearance, or symptom resolution. Data came from immunoSEQ multiplex PCR; TCRdb stores just in-frame clones and leaves some out. The repertoire holds about 280,000 clones, with approximately 90% as singletons. The chain couples TRBV7-6 to TRBJ1-5; no clear D gene. The sequence was obtained from a woman in her 40s who had recovered from COVID-19. The sample taken for sequencing was PBMCs or T cells enriched from blood (not recorded which). The CDR3 here is CASSLDPRGQPQHF. CDR3 coding DNA: TGTGCCAGCAGCTTAGACCCTCGGGGTCAGCCCCAGCATTTT.